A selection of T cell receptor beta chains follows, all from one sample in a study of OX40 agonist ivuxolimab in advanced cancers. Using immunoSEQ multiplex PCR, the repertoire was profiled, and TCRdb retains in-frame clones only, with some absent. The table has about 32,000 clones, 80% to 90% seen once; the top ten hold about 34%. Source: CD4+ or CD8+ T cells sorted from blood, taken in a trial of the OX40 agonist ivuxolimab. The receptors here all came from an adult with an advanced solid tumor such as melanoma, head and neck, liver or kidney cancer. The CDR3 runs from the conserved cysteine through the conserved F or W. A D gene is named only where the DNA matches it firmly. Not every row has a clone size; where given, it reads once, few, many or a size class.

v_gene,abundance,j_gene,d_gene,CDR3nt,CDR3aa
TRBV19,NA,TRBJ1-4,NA,TGTGCCAGTAGCCCCCCCCGGCGACAGCAAGGTGAAAAACTGTTTTTT,CASSPPRRQQGEKLFF
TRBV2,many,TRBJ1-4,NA,TGTGCCAGCAGAATGACAGGCCCAGATGAAAAACTGTTTTTT,CASRMTGPDEKLFF
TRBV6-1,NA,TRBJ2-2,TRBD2,TGTGCCAGCGCCCCCTTAGCGGGCGGGGAGCTGTTTTTT,CASAPLAGGELFF
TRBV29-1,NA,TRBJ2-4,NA,TGCAGCGTTGAAGTCTGGGAGAGGGATGCCAAAAACATTCAGTACTTC,CSVEVWERDAKNIQYF
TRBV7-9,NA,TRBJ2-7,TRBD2,TGTGCCAGCAGCCCCTTAGCGGGATCAGAAGAGCAGTACTTC,CASSPLAGSEEQYF
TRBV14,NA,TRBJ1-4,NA,TGTGCCAGCAGCCAGCTACCTCGCGAAAAACTGTTTTTT,CASSQLPREKLFF
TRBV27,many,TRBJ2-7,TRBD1,TGTGCCAGCAGTTTAGCAGGGACAGCTTCCTACGAGCAGTACTTC,CASSLAGTASYEQYF
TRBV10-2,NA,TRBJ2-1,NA,TGCGCCAGCGAGGGGGGGCCGGGTGAGCAGTTCTTC,CASEGGPGEQFF
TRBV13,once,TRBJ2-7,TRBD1,TGTGCCAGCAGCCCGGGACAGAACTACGAGCAGTACTTC,CASSPGQNYEQYF
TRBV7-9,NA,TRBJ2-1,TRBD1,TGTGCCAGCAGACACAAAACAGGGGCAGGTACCTACAATGAGCAGTTCTTC,CASRHKTGAGTYNEQFF
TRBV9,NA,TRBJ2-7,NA,TGTGCCAGCAGCGTCTTTCCGGGGCAGTCCTACGAGCAGTACTTC,CASSVFPGQSYEQYF
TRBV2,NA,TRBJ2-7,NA,TGTGCCAGCAGTGCAACAGGGTGGGACCTTGGCCTTTCGGACGAGCAGTACTTC,CASSATGWDLGLSDEQYF
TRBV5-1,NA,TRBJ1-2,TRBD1,TGCGCCAGCAGGCTTAGTGGGACAGGCCTTTATGGCTACACCTTC,CASRLSGTGLYGYTF
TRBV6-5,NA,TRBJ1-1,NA,TGTGCCAGCAGTTACCCAAATGGGAACACTGAAGCTTTCTTT,CASSYPNGNTEAFF
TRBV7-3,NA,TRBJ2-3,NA,TGTGCCAGCAGCTTCAGGGGCGGACTTCGGGAAGCAGATACGCAGTATTTT,CASSFRGGLREADTQYF
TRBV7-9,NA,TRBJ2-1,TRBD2,TGTGCCAGCAGCTTAGGCACTAGCGGCGACTACAATGAGCAGTTCTTC,CASSLGTSGDYNEQFF
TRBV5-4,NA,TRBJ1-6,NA,TGTGCCAGCAGCTTGGATGGTGAAGGCAATTCACCCCTCCACTTT,CASSLDGEGNSPLHF
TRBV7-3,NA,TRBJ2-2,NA,TGTGCCAGCAGCCCCCTCTTAGGGGGCACCGGGGAGCTGTTTTTT,CASSPLLGGTGELFF
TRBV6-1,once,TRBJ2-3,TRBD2,TGTGCCAGCAGATTAAGTCCTATGGGAGGGGATACGCAGTATTTT,CASRLSPMGGDTQYF
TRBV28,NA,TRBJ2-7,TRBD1,TGTGCCAGCAGTTTCTACGGACAGGGCTACGAGCAGTACTTC,CASSFYGQGYEQYF
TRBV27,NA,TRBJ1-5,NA,TGTGCCAGCAGGCCATGGGACTTGCCACAGCCCCAGCATTTT,CASRPWDLPQPQHF
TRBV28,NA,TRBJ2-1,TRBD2,TGTGCCAGCAGTATCCCTGGCGGGGGAAATGAGCAGTTCTTC,CASSIPGGGNEQFF
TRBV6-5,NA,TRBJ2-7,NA,TGTGCCAGCAGTCAACAGGGTTACGAGCAGTACTTC,CASSQQGYEQYF
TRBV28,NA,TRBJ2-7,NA,TGTGCCAGTCAGGGGAGGACGCTGTACGAGCAGTACTTC,CASQGRTLYEQYF
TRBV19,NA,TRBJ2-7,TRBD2,TGTGCCAGTAGTATAACTAGCGGGGGTTCCTACGAGCAGTACTTC,CASSITSGGSYEQYF
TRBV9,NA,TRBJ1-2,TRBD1,TGTGCCAGCAGCGGAACTGACAGGGTCTATAATGGCTACACCTTC,CASSGTDRVYNGYTF
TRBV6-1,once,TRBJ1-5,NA,TGTGCCAGCATGGTGAGGGTCCTTGATCAGCCCCAGCATTTT,CASMVRVLDQPQHF
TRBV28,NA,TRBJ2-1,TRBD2,TGTGCCAGCAGTTTGGGACTAGCGGGGGCCTACAATGAGCAGTTCTTC,CASSLGLAGAYNEQFF
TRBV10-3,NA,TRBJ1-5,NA,TGTGCCATCAGGCTCGACAGTTCTCAGCCCCAGCATTTT,CAIRLDSSQPQHF
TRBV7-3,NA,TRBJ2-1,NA,TGTGCCAGCAGCCCCTGGGGGGTGACAGGTACATGGGAGCAGTTCTTC,CASSPWGVTGTWEQFF
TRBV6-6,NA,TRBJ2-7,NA,TGTGCCAGCACCCCGAGCGGGCGCGAGCAGTACTTC,CASTPSGREQYF
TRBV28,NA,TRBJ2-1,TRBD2,TGTGCCAGCATGCGGGAGAGTTTGGATGAGCAGTTCTTC,CASMRESLDEQFF
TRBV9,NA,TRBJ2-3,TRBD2,TGTGCCAGCAGCGTAGCGGGGGGGCCTGTAGATACGCAGTATTTT,CASSVAGGPVDTQYF
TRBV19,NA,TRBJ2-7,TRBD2,TGTGCCAGTAGTCCCCCTTCCCCAGCGGGAGTCTACGAGCAGTACTTC,CASSPPSPAGVYEQYF
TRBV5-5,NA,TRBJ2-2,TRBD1,TGTGCCAGCAGCCCGGGGACAGGGGGTAACACCGGGGAGCTGTTTTTT,CASSPGTGGNTGELFF
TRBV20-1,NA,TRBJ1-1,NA,TGCAGTGCTCAATGGCATGAAGCTTTCTTT,CSAQWHEAFF
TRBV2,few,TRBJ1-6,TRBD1,TGTGCCAGCAGTGAAGTGGGGACAGGTGGGTCCCTCCACTTT,CASSEVGTGGSLHF
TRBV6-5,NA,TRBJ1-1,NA,TGTGCCAGCAGTGTAGGGGGACATCTGAACACTGAAGCTTTCTTT,CASSVGGHLNTEAFF
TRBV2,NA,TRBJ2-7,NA,TGTGCCAGGGGGGAAAGGAAGGACGAGCAGTACTTC,CARGERKDEQYF
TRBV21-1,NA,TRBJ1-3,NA,TGTGCCAGCAGCAAAGGACACTCTGGAAACACCATATATTTT,CASSKGHSGNTIYF
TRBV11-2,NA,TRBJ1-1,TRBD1,TGTGCCAGCAGCGAACGGGACAGGGCCTTGAACACTGAAGCTTTCTTT,CASSERDRALNTEAFF
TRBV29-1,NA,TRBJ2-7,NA,TGCAGCGTTGTGGAAGGTTACGAGCAGTACTTC,CSVVEGYEQYF
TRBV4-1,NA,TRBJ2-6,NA,TGCGCCAGCAGCCCCAGGGGGGGGGTATCTTCTGGGGCCAACGTCCTGACTTTC,CASSPRGGVSSGANVLTF
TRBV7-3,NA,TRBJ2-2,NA,TGTGCCAGCAGCCCTGACCAGGTGCCCACCGGGGAGCTGTTTTTT,CASSPDQVPTGELFF
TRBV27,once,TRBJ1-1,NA,TGTGCCAGCAGTGTCGGGACTCAACACACTGAAGCTTTCTTT,CASSVGTQHTEAFF